This is a list of T cell receptor beta chains from one sample in a study of immune evolution from preneoplasia to lung adenocarcinoma. The table came from immunoSEQ multiplex PCR; TCRdb's copy has only in-frame clones and leaves some out. The profile shows around 13,000 clones, 75% to 85% of them singletons. Sequencing used FFPE minimally invasive lung adenocarcinoma tissue. Receptors originate from a person between 65 and 79 years old with lung adenocarcinoma. Both conserved end residues are part of each CDR3. D genes are given only for firm matches.

v_gene	d_gene	j_gene	CDR3nt	CDR3aa
TRBV4-1	NA	TRBJ1-3	TGCGCCAGCAGCCAAGATCCAAGCAGGTCCTCTGGAAACACCATATATTTT	CASSQDPSRSSGNTIYF
TRBV11-3	TRBD2	TRBJ2-1	TGTGCCAGCAGCCGAAGACTAGCGGGAGGGGAAGAGGAGCAGTTCTTC	CASSRRLAGGEEEQFF
TRBV19	TRBD1	TRBJ1-6	TGTGCCAGTAGTCCCTTGACAGGGATTAATTCACCCCTCCACTTT	CASSPLTGINSPLHF
TRBV7-9	TRBD2	TRBJ2-1	TGTGCCAGCAGCCCGACTAGCGAGTACAATGAGCAGTTCTTC	CASSPTSEYNEQFF
TRBV6-4	TRBD2	TRBJ2-2	TGTGCCAGCAGTGGGACTAGCACCGGGGAGCTGTTTTTT	CASSGTSTGELFF
TRBV29-1	TRBD1	TRBJ2-1	TGCAGCGGGGGACAGGTCTCCTACAATGAGCAGTTCTTC	CSGGQVSYNEQFF
TRBV27	NA	TRBJ1-2	TGTGCCAGCAGTTTCCGTCGAGACATGGGGGGCTACACCTTC	CASSFRRDMGGYTF
TRBV15	NA	TRBJ1-1	TGTGCCACCAGCAGAGAAAACGAGAACACTGAAGCTTTCTTT	CATSRENENTEAFF
TRBV30	TRBD1	TRBJ1-5	TGTGCCTGGAGTGTAAGGACAGGCGTCGGTCAGCCCCAGCATTTT	CAWSVRTGVGQPQHF
TRBV5-1	NA	TRBJ1-2	TGCGCCAGCAGTCAGACTAACTATGGCTACACCTTC	CASSQTNYGYTF
TRBV15	TRBD2	TRBJ2-7	TGTGCCACCAGCAGAGATCTATCGTCGGGAGGATACGAGCAGTACTTC	CATSRDLSSGGYEQYF
TRBV19	NA	TRBJ1-5	TGTGCCAGTCGTAGATGGGTCGGCCAGCCCCAGCATTTT	CASRRWVGQPQHF
TRBV7-9	TRBD1	TRBJ2-2	TGTGCCAGCAGCCAACAGACAGGGTCCGGGGAGCTGTTTTTT	CASSQQTGSGELFF